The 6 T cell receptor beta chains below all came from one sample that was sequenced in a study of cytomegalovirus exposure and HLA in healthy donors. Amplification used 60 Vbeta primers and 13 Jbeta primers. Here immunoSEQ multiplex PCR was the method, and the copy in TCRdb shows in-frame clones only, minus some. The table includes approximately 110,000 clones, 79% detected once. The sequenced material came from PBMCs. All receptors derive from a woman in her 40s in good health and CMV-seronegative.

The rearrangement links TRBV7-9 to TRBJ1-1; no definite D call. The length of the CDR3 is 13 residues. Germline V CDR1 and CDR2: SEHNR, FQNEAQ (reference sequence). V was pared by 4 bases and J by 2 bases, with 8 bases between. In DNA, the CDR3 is TGTGCCAGCAGCTCAAATACAAACACTGAAGCTTTCTTT. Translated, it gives CASSSNTNTEAFF.

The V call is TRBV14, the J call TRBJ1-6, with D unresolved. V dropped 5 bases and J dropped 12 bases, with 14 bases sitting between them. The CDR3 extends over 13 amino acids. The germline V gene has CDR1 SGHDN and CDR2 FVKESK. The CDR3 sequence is CASSTAVMVPLHF. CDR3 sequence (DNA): TGTGCCAGCAGCACTGCCGTAATGGTACCCCTCCACTTT.

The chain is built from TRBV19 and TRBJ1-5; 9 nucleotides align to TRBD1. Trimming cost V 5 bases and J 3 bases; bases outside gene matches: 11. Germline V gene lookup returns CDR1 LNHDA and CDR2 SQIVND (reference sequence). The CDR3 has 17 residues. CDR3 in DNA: TGTGCCAGTAGTGGTGGACAGGGGACTCCCCTCAATCAGCCCCAGCATTTT. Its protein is CASSGGQGTPLNQPQHF. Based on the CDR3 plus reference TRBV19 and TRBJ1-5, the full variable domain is DGGITQSPKYLFRKEGQNVTLSCEQNLNHDAMYWYRQDPGQGLRLIYYSQIVNDFQKGDIAEGYSVSREKKESFPLTVTSAQKNPTAFYLCASSGGQGTPLNQPQHFGDGTRLSIL.

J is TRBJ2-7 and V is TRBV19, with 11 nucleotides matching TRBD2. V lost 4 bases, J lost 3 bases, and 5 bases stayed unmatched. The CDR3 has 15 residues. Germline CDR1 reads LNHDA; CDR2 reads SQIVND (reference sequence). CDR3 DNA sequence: TGTGCCAGTAGTACACGACTAGCGGGAAACTACGAGCAGTACTTC. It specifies CASSTRLAGNYEQYF.

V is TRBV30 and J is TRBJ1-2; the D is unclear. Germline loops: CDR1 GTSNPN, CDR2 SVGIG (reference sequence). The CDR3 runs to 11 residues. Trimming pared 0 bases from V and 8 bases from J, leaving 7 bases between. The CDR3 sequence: CAWSVLPGYTF. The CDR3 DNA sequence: TGTGCCTGGAGTGTACTACCGGGCTACACCTTC.

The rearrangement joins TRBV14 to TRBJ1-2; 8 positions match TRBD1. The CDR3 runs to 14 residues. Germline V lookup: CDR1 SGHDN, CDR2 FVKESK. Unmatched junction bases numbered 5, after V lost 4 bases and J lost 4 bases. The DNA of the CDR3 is TGTGCCAGCAGCCGAGAACAGGGGGGCTATGGCTACACCTTC. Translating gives CASSREQGGYGYTF.